One sample yielded the 27 T cell receptor beta chains listed below, sequenced in a study of immune heterogeneity within non-small cell lung tumors. Template input, which was bulk tumor genomic DNA, totaled 600 ng per sample. Doctors removed several biopsies from each primary tumor during surgery, keeping them far apart. Before undergoing curative surgery, patients had newly diagnosed non-small cell lung cancer that was untreated. Multiplex PCR employing 32 V and 13 J primers generated amplicons of the TCR beta CDR3. TCRdb reprocessed the multiplex PCR reads with MiXCR, giving one entry per CDR3 protein. This sample yields approximately 29,000 distinct CDR3 sequences, of which around 30% are seen a single time; approximately 3.9% belongs to the top ten. Sequenced material: lung tumor tissue. The receptors derive from a man between 40 and 49 years old with non-small cell lung cancer.

This clonotype was counted between two and nine times. CDR3 sequence: CSARDSGPQGLSSPLHF. Here the CDR3 DNA reads TGCAGTGCTAGAGATAGTGGGCCACAGGGTTTAAGTTCACCCCTCCACTTT. The V call is TRBV20-1, the J call TRBJ1-6; maybe TRBD1 (6 bases). This CDR3 spans 17 amino acids. The V end was cut by 0 bases, the J end by 9 bases, with 21 bases between. Germline V gives CDR1 DFQATT, CDR2 SNEGSKA (reference sequence).

This clonotype has a count of ten or more. The rearrangement links TRBV20-1 to TRBJ2-7; 8 bases line up with TRBD1. CDR1 is DFQATT and CDR2 is SNEGSKA in the germline V gene (reference sequence). With V trimmed by 3 bases and J by 0 bases, 4 bases remained unmatched. The CDR3 length is 14 residues. This CDR3 reads CSASTGTGSYEQYF. The CDR3 DNA reads TGCAGTGCTAGTACCGGGACAGGCTCCTACGAGCAGTACTTC.

The rearrangement links TRBV3-1 to TRBJ2-3; D could derive from TRBD1 or TRBD2 (5 bases each). The V gene lost 6 bases and the J gene lost 4 bases, with 17 bases spanning the gap. This CDR3 comprises 15 residues. Germline loops: CDR1 LGHDT, CDR2 YNNKEL (reference sequence). The chain's CDR3 is CASRKRGLLADTQYF. CDR3 bases: TGTGCCAGCAGGAAACGGGGCCTCCTCGCAGATACGCAGTATTTT.

J is TRBJ2-7 and V is TRBV15, with D unclear. Trimming took off 6 bases at V and 6 bases at J, with 15 bases between the two ends. The CDR3 loop spans 13 amino acids. Germline V gene sequence: CDR1 LNHNV, CDR2 YYDKDF (reference sequence). This CDR3 reads CATRSLPRAEQYF. CDR3 coding DNA: TGTGCCACCAGAAGCCTTCCTAGGGCCGAGCAGTACTTC.

With respect to this clonotype: Compared with germline, one end of the junction differs, possibly owing to a read error. The chain joins TRBV11-2 to TRBJ1-1; D is perhaps TRBD1 (5 bases). CDR1 and CDR2 (germline): SGHAT, FQNNGV. The CDR3 is made up of 15 amino acids. CDR3 sequence (DNA): TGTGCCAGCAGCTCAACCCCAACGTCGGACACTGAAGCTTTATTT. This sequence encodes CASSSTPTSDTEALF.

This clonotype was observed at least ten times. The chain is built from TRBV6-1 and TRBJ2-7, with D perhaps assigned TRBD1 or TRBD2 (5 bases each). V was pared by 6 bases and J by 10 bases, with 16 bases between. The length of the CDR3 is 12 residues. Germline CDR1 and CDR2: MNHNS and SASEGT. The CDR3 loop reads CASSFPGPGQYF. CDR3 nucleotides: TGTGCCAGCAGCTTCCCGGGGCCTGGTCAGTACTTC.

This clonotype has a count of ten or more. This chain uses TRBV7-8 with TRBJ2-6; D not resolved. The germline gives CDR1 SGHVS, CDR2 FQNEAQ. CDR3 length: 19 residues. Trimming cost V 1 base and J 2 bases, with 18 bases left between them. DNA of the CDR3: TGTGCCAGCAGCTTAGGGGTGGTCAGATCCTCTACTGGGGCCAACGTCCTGACTTTC. It is translated as CASSLGVVRSSTGANVLTF.

This clonotype was found many times. V gene TRBV18 combines with J gene TRBJ1-6; no definite D call. Germline-derived CDR1 and CDR2 are KGHSH and LQKENI. CDR3 length equals 14 residues. Trimming took 6 bases from V and 9 from J, leaving 15 bases between them. DNA of the CDR3: TGTGCCAGCTCCCAACCAAGTGAGGGTTCACCCCTCCACTTT. It codes for CASSQPSEGSPLHF.

This clonotype was found a few times. The genes are TRBV6-2 or TRBV6-3 and TRBJ2-1; 9 positions agree with TRBD2. The CDR3 contains 15 residues. J gave up 3 bases and V 1 base, and 1 base lay outside the gene matches. CDR1 is MNHEY and CDR2 is SVGEGT in the germline V gene. The CDR3 is CASSYLLAGYNEQFF. The CDR3 DNA reads TGTGCCAGCAGTTACTTACTAGCGGGCTACAATGAGCAGTTCTTC.

Points on this clonotype: The junction departs from germline at one end; a sequencing error may be responsible. The V call is TRBV6-2 or TRBV6-3, the J call TRBJ1-6; D remains unclear. There are 13 residues in the CDR3. Germline lookup yields CDR1 MNHEY and CDR2 SVGEGT. The CDR3 DNA reads as TGTGCCAGCAAACAACGACGAGATTCACACCTCCACTTT. Encoded protein: CASKQRRDSHLHF.

Worth noting for this clonotype: Its ends do not fully match the called genes, so a read error is possible. V usage is TRBV2 and J usage is TRBJ2-1, with D unresolved. Germline assignment: CDR1 SNHLY and CDR2 FYNNEI. This CDR3 comprises 13 residues. This chain's CDR3 is CASREQTYNDQFF. CDR3 coding DNA: TGTGCCAGCAGGGAACAAACCTACAATGATCAGTTCTTC. Based on the CDR3 plus reference TRBV2 and TRBJ2-1, the full variable domain is EPEVTQTPSHQVTQMGQEVILRCVPISNHLYFYWYRQILGQKVEFLVSFYNNEISEKSEIFDDQFSVERPDGSNFTLKIRSTKLEDSAMYFCASREQTYNDQFFGPGTRLTVL.

The sample holds many counts of this clonotype. This chain joins TRBV24-1 and TRBJ1-1; 7 nucleotides align to TRBD1. The V gene's germline CDR1 is KGHDR and CDR2 SFDVKD. The CDR3 consists of 15 residues. Trimming cost V 3 bases and J 5 bases; bases outside gene matches: 8. This CDR3 reads CATSDSTGVETEAFF. CDR3 DNA: TGTGCCACCAGTGATAGCACAGGGGTAGAGACTGAAGCTTTCTTT.

This clonotype came up a few times. The chain is built from TRBV12-3 or TRBV12-4 and TRBJ2-2; the D call may be TRBD1 or TRBD2 (5 bases each). Trimming stripped 4 bases from V and 4 bases from J, with 16 bases between. This CDR3 spans 16 amino acids. The CDR3 nucleotides are TGTGCCAGCAGTTCGGGACCCCGGCGGAGCACCGGGGAGCTGTTTTTT. Translated: CASSSGPRRSTGELFF.

On this clonotype: This may arise from a read error, as a much more abundant clone is one base away. This chain uses TRBV11-2 with TRBJ2-7, with a weak D call TRBD1 (6 bases). From germline, CDR1 is SGHAT and CDR2 FQNNGV. Trimming left V 8 bases short and J 4 bases short, with 15 bases between. This CDR3 region has 13 residues. In nucleotides, the CDR3 is TGTGCCAGCTTCCACCCAGGGGTGTACGAGCAGTACTTC. Encoded protein: CASFHPGVYEQYF.

The genes are TRBV9 and TRBJ2-5; no clear D. The ends were cut back, 4 bases at V and 1 base at J, with 23 bases in the middle. Germline V gene data show CDR1 as SGDLS and CDR2 as YYNGEE. The CDR3 has 18 amino acids. DNA for the CDR3: TGTGCCAGCAGCCCCAGAAAGGCGGAAACCACCTTCCAAGAGACCCAGTACTTC. Protein: CASSPRKAETTFQETQYF.

The chain employs TRBV24-1 and TRBJ2-2, with 13 bases that match TRBD2. The CDR3 loop spans 16 amino acids. Germline V gives CDR1 KGHDR, CDR2 SFDVKD. With V trimmed by 4 bases and J by 6 bases, 4 bases remained unmatched. In DNA form, the CDR3 reads TGTGCCACCAGTGACCCAACTAGCGGGAGGGCCGGGGAGCTGTTTTTT. Translated: CATSDPTSGRAGELFF.

Relative to its sample, this clonotype is medium-sized. This chain uses TRBV12-3 or TRBV12-4 with TRBJ2-1; D unresolved. The V end was cut by 1 base, the J end by 9 bases, with 4 bases between. This CDR3 is built from 11 residues. CDR3 nucleotides: TGTGCCAGCAGTTTAGGCGTTGAGCAGTTCTTC. Its protein is CASSLGVEQFF.

In its sample, this clonotype was seen many times. This rearrangement joins TRBV6-1 to TRBJ1-2; D might be TRBD1 (5 bases). V gave up 8 bases and J gave up 2 bases, with 30 bases separating them. This CDR3 has 19 amino acids. Germline values: CDR1 MNHNS, CDR2 SASEGT. This chain's CDR3 is CASPRNRRGIVDQNYGYTF. CDR3 nucleotide sequence: TGTGCCAGCCCGAGGAACAGAAGGGGTATTGTTGACCAAAACTATGGCTACACCTTC.

This clonotype has a count of ten or more. V is TRBV3-1 and J is TRBJ2-7; D tentatively fits TRBD1 or TRBD2 (6 bases each). The V end was cut by 4 bases, the J end by 2 bases, with 12 bases between. This CDR3 region has 14 residues. Germline assignment: CDR1 LGHDT and CDR2 YNNKEL (reference sequence). This chain's CDR3 is CASSLKGGTYEQYF. The CDR3 nucleotides are TGTGCCAGCAGCCTAAAGGGGGGTACCTACGAGCAGTACTTC.

Details on this clonotype: One base away lies a much larger clone, so this may be a sequencing read error. This chain connects TRBV10-3 to TRBJ1-2, with D hard to call. The length of the CDR3 is 15 residues. The V and J ends lost 3 bases and 4 bases respectively, with 15 bases between them. Germline values: CDR1 ENHRY, CDR2 SYGVKD. This chain's CDR3 is CAISEDETASYGYTF. As DNA, the CDR3 is TGTGCCATCAGTGAAGACGAAACTGCGTCCTATGGCTACACCTTC.

Many counts were recorded for this clonotype. The rearrangement joins TRBV28 to TRBJ1-2; possibly TRBD1 for D (5 bases). The CDR3 sequence is 14 residues long. Deletions cut 5 bases from V and 8 bases from J, with 18 bases between. Germline V lookup: CDR1 MDHEN, CDR2 SYDVKM. This CDR3 reads CASSPWDRRLGYTF. The CDR3 bases are TGTGCCAGCAGTCCATGGGACCGGAGGCTAGGCTACACCTTC.

This clonotype was counted only a few times. J is TRBJ1-2 and V is TRBV18; D unclear. Trimming stripped 5 bases from V and 3 bases from J, with 10 bases between. The CDR3 sequence is 13 residues long. From germline, CDR1 is KGHSH and CDR2 LQKENI. CDR3 nucleotides: TGTGCCAGCTCAACGACTGAACACTATGGCTACACCTTC. It codes for CASSTTEHYGYTF.

This clonotype was picked up many times. V and J are TRBV6-1 and TRBJ1-5; D is perhaps TRBD1 (6 bases). Germline V gene data show CDR1 as MNHNS and CDR2 as SASEGT. V was clipped by 6 bases and J by 1 base, with 13 bases between them. The CDR3 covers 15 residues. The CDR3 is CASRRDTRSNQPQHF. The CDR3 DNA reads TGTGCCAGCAGGCGGGACACCCGGAGCAATCAGCCCCAGCATTTT.

This clonotype has more than one count but fewer than ten. The V and J genes are TRBV6-2 or TRBV6-3 and TRBJ2-1; TRBD2 aligns across 15 bases. V trimming: 6 bases; J trimming: 12 bases; junction bases outside the gene matches: 9. This CDR3 is built from 15 residues. Germline V gene lookup returns CDR1 MNHEY and CDR2 SVGEGT. CDR3 coding DNA: TGTGCCAGCAGAATGGGACTAGCGGGGGGAGGGTGGCAGTTCTTC. As protein: CASRMGLAGGGWQFF.

In regard to this clonotype: A much larger clone differs by one base, so this may be a read error. The gene calls are TRBV11-3 and TRBJ1-2; 10 nucleotides agree with TRBD1. This CDR3 region has 17 residues. J was trimmed by 7 bases and V by 1 base; bases with no gene match: 12. Germline CDR1 reads SGHNT; CDR2 reads YENEEA. This CDR3 is CASSLGRRQGASCGYTF. CDR3 DNA sequence: TGTGCCAGCAGCTTAGGCCGCCGACAGGGGGCCTCGTGTGGCTACACCTTC. The entire variable domain, with the rest obtained from reference TRBV11-3 and TRBJ1-2, is as follows: EAGVVQSPRYKIIEKKQPVAFWCNPISGHNTLYWYLQNLGQGPELLIRYENEEAVDDSQLPKDRFSAERLKGVDSTLKIQPAELGDSAVYLCASSLGRRQGASCGYTFGSGTRLTVV.

The chain employs TRBV3-1 and TRBJ2-4, with D perhaps being TRBD1 or TRBD2 (6 bases each). The CDR3 has 16 amino acids. Trimming cost V 0 bases and J 4 bases, with 13 bases left between them. The germline gives CDR1 LGHDT, CDR2 YNNKEL (reference sequence). In DNA, the CDR3 is TGTGCCAGCAGCCAAGAGGGGGCCCGGGGGAAAAACATTCAGTACTTC. It specifies CASSQEGARGKNIQYF.

This clonotype was counted ten times or more. This chain joins TRBV10-3 and TRBJ1-2, with a weak D call TRBD1 (5 bases). Between the trimmed V and J ends, which lost 3 bases and 7 bases, there was a span of 12 bases. The germline V gene has CDR1 ENHRY and CDR2 SYGVKD. The CDR3 contains 13 residues. Written as DNA, the CDR3 is TGTGCCATCAGTGATGGGGGTTACGGTGGCTACACCTTC. Protein sequence: CAISDGGYGGYTF.